This entry features one T cell receptor (beta chain) sequence. This record comes from a study of blood T cell repertoires in COVID-19. Study context: Samples came from the United States, Italy and Spain, spanning acute and convalescent COVID-19. T cells, B-cell-depleted T cells, or PBMCs supplied cDNA or gDNA.

The CDR3 covers 14 residues. CDR1 is SGHTA, CDR2 FQGNSA, per germline. V was shortened by 5 bases and J by 2 bases, with 13 bases between the two germline ends. Authors' analysis steps: Amplification of reference gene primers provided the estimated nucleated cell counts. Sequenced by immunoSEQ multiplex PCR; TCRdb stores in-frame clones only, minus some. V and J calls and clone size are copied from that table; D and trimming were computed from the DNA. The data show 130,000 or so clones, with roughly 79% seen just once and approximately 25% held by the top ten. This chain connects TRBV7-2 to TRBJ2-7; D may be TRBD1 (6 bases). This TCR was sampled from a human donor in a cohort sampled during active COVID-19. Source material: peripheral blood. CDR3 amino acids: CASSPQTGTYEQYF. Here the CDR3 DNA reads TGTGCCAGCAGCCCACAGACAGGAACCTACGAGCAGTACTTC.